This record concerns one T cell receptor (beta chain) sequence. The antigen remains unidentified. Deletions cut 1 base from V and 5 bases from J, with 15 bases between. Germline V gives CDR1 SGHRS, CDR2 YFSETQ. This CDR3 is 15 amino acids long. The sample comes from a study of cytomegalovirus exposure and HLA in healthy donors. Donors showed nominal health when sampled, although they likely had unrecorded immune exposures. A multiplex PCR was run with 60 Vbeta primers and 13 Jbeta primers. TCRdb keeps only in-frame clones here, not all; method: immunoSEQ multiplex PCR. The profile shows roughly 150,000 clones, 80% of them singletons. Study results and limitations: The authors later linked a missense DCLRE1C variant to TCR beta V- and J-gene trimming. Looking again later, the authors saw that most CMV-associated TCR beta chains seemed HLA-restricted. TCR association rates varied by HLA locus in a later analysis, with DRB1 highest and HLA-C lowest.

This receptor was identified in a woman between 40 and 55 years old in good health and CMV-seronegative. The chain uses TRBV5-1 and TRBJ1-1; D might be TRBD1 (5 bases). The source material was PBMCs. The CDR3, as DNA: TGCGCCAGCAGCTTGTTGCTCTCAGGGCAAACTGAAGCTTTCTTT. Its translation is CASSLLLSGQTEAFF.